Following are 3 T cell receptor beta chains from one sample sequenced in a study of T cell clonality in common variable immunodeficiency (dated by TCRdb to the mid-2010s). The library was prepared using the immunoSEQ multiplex PCR assay. Here the immuneACCESS table is served through TCRdb, limited to in-frame sequences with V and J called. Missing clones are a known gap in these copies; in checked studies unresolved V genes cover under half, and the rest lacks a known reason. Across this sample, more than 55,000 clones were tabulated and none appeared just once. The top ten clones comprise over 1.5% of the sample. The sequencing input was peripheral blood mononuclear cells. All receptors derive from a person aged 18 to 69 in good health.

The table lists this clone with many counts. CDR3 region: CASSLAETGGTEAFF. The sequenced part of the CDR3 DNA is TGTGCCAGCAGCTTAGCGGAGACAGGGGGCACTGAA. The chain carries TRBV7-9 and TRBJ1-1; 9 nucleotides line up with TRBD1. The CDR3 is cut off 3 residues early in the read; its end comes from the germline J gene. With V trimmed by 0 bases and J by 4 bases, 3 bases remained unmatched. The CDR3 is made up of 15 amino acids. Looked up from germline, CDR1 is SEHNR and CDR2 is FQNEAQ (reference sequence).

This clone came up many times. The CDR3 is cut off 3 residues early in the read; its end comes from the germline J gene. This chain uses TRBV5-1 with TRBJ2-7; 9 bases map to TRBD2. The germline CDR1 and CDR2 sequences are SGHRS and YFSETQ. The CDR3 covers 15 residues. The V gene end was trimmed by 0 bases and the J gene end by 4 bases; junction bases not matched to a gene: 5. The covered CDR3 bases are TGCGCCAGCAGCTTGGGACGCGGGAGGGCTTACGAG. It translates to CASSLGRGRAYE. Given in full, the CDR3 is CASSLGRGRAYEQYF.

This clone was counted ten times or more. The CDR3 is cut off 3 residues early in the read; its end comes from the germline J gene. The J gene is TRBJ1-6, the V gene TRBV12-3 or TRBV12-4; TRBD1 aligns across 7 bases. The CDR3 is 14 amino acids. The V and J ends lost 4 bases and 8 bases, in that order; junction bases with no gene match: 5. The CDR3 sequence: CASSSGRGYSPLHF. The covered CDR3 bases are TGTGCCAGCAGTTCAGGCAGGGGGTATTCACCC.